The T cell receptor (beta chain) under discussion was sequenced for a study of patients and donors after allogeneic stem cell transplantation (dated by TCRdb to the early 2020s). For this clonotype: What this receptor recognizes is not known. No base quality values were provided; no much bigger clone lies one nucleotide off.

The receptor library was made with RT-PCR. Instrument on record: NextSeq 550. TCRdb reworked the public reads: Q25 trimming with fastp, MiXCR clone assembly, productive beta chains retained. Merged by CDR3 protein, the rows form single entries marked with the most common genes and DNA. This sample gives 65,000 to 80,000 distinct CDR3 sequences in total; more than 25% of them show up just once. The ten top clones hold around 27% of the sample. The germline V gene (reference sequence) sets CDR1 to SEHNR and CDR2 to FQNEAQ. V and J are truncated by 2 bases and 0 bases respectively, leaving an intervening sequence of 11 bases. The CDR3 has 16 amino acids, counting the end cysteine and phenylalanine. The retained sequence is limited to the CDR3, 48 bases, with the frame set at the first base.

This receptor was taken from a human donor who was either an allogeneic HSCT recipient or a stem cell or donor lymphocyte infusion donor (not recorded which). It is not recorded whose cells these are; they may come from a transplant donor. The chain is encoded by TRBV7-9 joined to TRBJ2-1; the D gene is unclear. Sequencing input: blood, either unsorted or a sorted T cell fraction (not recorded which). Here is the DNA: TGTGCCAGCAGCTTACGGGTCGTCTTCTCCTACAATGAGCAGTTCTTC. Translation gives CASSLRVVFSYNEQFF.